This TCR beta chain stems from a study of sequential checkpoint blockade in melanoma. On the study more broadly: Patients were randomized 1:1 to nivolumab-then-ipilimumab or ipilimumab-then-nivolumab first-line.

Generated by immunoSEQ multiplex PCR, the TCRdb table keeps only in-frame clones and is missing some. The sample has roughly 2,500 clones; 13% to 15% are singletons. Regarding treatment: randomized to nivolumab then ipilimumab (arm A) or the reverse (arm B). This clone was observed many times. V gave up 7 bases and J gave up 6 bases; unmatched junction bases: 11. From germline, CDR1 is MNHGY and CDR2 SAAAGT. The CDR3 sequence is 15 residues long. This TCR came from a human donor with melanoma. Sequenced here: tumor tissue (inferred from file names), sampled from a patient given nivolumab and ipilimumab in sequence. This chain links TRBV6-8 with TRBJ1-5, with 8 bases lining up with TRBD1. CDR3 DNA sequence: TGTGCCAGCAACTCACCCCAGGGGGCGCTTCAGCCCCAGCATTTT. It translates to CASNSPQGALQPQHF.